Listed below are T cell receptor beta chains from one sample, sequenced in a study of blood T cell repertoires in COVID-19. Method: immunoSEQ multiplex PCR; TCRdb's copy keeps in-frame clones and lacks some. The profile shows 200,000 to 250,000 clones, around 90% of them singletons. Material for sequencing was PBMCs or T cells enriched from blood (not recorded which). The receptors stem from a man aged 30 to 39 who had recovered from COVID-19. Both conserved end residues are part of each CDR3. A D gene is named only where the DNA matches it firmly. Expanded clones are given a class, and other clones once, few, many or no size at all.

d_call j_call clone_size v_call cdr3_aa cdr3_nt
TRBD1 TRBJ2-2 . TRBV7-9 CASSLGQGRPGELFF TGTGCCAGCAGCCTGGGACAGGGACGGCCCGGGGAGCTGTTTTTT
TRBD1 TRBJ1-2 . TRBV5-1 CASSLAGGHYGYTF TGCGCCAGCAGCTTGGCAGGGGGCCACTATGGCTACACCTTC
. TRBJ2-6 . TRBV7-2 CASSSSLSGANVLTF TGTGCCAGCAGTTCGAGCCTCTCTGGGGCCAACGTCCTGACTTTC
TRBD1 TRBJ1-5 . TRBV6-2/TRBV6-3 CASSYVGTELSNQPQHF TGTGCCAGCAGTTATGTCGGGACAGAACTTAGCAATCAGCCCCAGCATTTT
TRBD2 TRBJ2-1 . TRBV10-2 CASSDRIAGVNEQFF TGCGCCAGCAGTGATAGGATAGCGGGAGTCAATGAGCAGTTCTTC
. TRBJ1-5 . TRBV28 CASSLVWALNQPQHF TGTGCCAGCAGTTTAGTTTGGGCCCTCAATCAGCCCCAGCATTTT
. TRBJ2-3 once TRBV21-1 CASSKGPSGDTQYF TGTGCCAGCAGCAAAGGACCCTCAGGAGATACGCAGTATTTT
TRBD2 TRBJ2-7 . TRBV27 CASQTTSGSSSEQYF TGTGCCAGCCAAACGACTAGCGGGAGTTCGTCCGAGCAGTACTTC
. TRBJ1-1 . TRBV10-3 CAISEGGTEAFF TGTGCCATCAGTGAAGGGGGCACTGAAGCTTTCTTT
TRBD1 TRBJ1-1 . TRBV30 CAWSVAGGSTEAFF TGTGCCTGGAGTGTTGCAGGGGGGAGCACTGAAGCTTTCTTT
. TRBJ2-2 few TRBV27 CASSPGLHGELFF TGTGCCAGCAGTCCGGGACTCCACGGGGAGCTGTTTTTT
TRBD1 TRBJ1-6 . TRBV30 CAWGIGTGVNSPLHF TGTGCCTGGGGAATCGGGACAGGGGTTAATTCACCCCTCCACTTT
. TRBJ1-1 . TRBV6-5 CASSYDTANTEAFF TGTGCCAGCAGTTACGACACGGCGAACACTGAAGCTTTCTTT
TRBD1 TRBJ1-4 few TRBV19 CASSFRQGTEKLFF TGTGCCAGTAGTTTCAGACAGGGGACCGAAAAACTGTTTTTT
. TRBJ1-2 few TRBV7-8 CASIPLGEAYVGYTF TGTGCCAGCATCCCTCTCGGCGAGGCCTATGTGGGCTACACCTTC
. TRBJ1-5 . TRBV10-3 CAISGVSGLGQPQHF TGTGCCATCAGTGGGGTTTCTGGGCTTGGTCAGCCCCAGCATTTT
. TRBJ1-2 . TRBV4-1 CASSQVSQAGYTF TGCGCCAGCAGCCAAGTCTCACAGGCGGGCTACACCTTC
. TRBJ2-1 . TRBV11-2 CASSSDGNEQFF TGTGCCAGCAGCTCAGACGGTAATGAGCAGTTCTTC
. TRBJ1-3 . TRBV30 CAWSKGDGNTIYF TGTGCCTGGAGTAAAGGGGATGGAAACACCATATATTTT
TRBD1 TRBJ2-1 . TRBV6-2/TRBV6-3 CASSRDRERNEQFF TGTGCCAGCAGCCGGGACAGGGAAAGGAATGAGCAGTTCTTC
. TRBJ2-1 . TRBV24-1 CATSVTDGHNEQFF TGTGCCACCAGTGTTACGGATGGGCACAATGAGCAGTTCTTC
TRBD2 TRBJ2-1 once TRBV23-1 CASGGGEASYNEQFF TGCGCCAGCGGTGGGGGGGAGGCGTCCTACAATGAGCAGTTCTTC
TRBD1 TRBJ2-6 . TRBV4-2 CASSQEVQGSGANVLTF TGTGCCAGCAGCCAAGAGGTACAGGGGTCTGGGGCCAACGTCCTGACTTTC
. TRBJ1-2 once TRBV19 CASSIQVPINYTF TGTGCCAGTAGTATACAGGTTCCGATCAACTACACCTTC
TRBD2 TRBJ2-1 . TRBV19 CASMGAGGRLFSYNEQFF TGTGCCAGTATGGGGGCGGGAGGGCGATTATTCTCCTACAATGAGCAGTTCTTC
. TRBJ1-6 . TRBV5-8 CASPPKGRTVNNSPLHF TGTGCCAGCCCCCCGAAAGGAAGGACAGTTAATAATTCACCCCTCCACTTT
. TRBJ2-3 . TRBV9 CASSEDNRVTDTQYF TGTGCCAGCAGCGAGGATAACAGGGTTACAGATACGCAGTATTTT
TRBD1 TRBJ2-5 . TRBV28 CASSWTYRGGGETQYF TGTGCCAGCAGCTGGACCTACAGGGGTGGGGGAGAGACCCAGTACTTC
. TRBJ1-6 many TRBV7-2 CASNLGEIYNSPLHF TGTGCCAGCAACCTAGGGGAAATATATAATTCACCCCTCCACTTT
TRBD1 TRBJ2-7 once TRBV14 CASSKTGTLSYEQYF TGTGCCAGCAGCAAGACAGGGACCCTCTCCTACGAGCAGTACTTC
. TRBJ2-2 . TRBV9 CASSVDRENTGELFF TGTGCCAGCAGCGTAGACAGGGAGAACACCGGGGAGCTGTTTTTT
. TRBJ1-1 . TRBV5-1 CASGQTGTTWSEAFF TGCGCCAGCGGTCAGACCGGGACAACATGGAGTGAAGCTTTCTTT
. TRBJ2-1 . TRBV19 CASSSEALYNEQFF TGTGCCAGTAGCTCAGAGGCTCTCTACAATGAGCAGTTCTTC
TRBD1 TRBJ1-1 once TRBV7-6 CASSPQTGLNTEAFF TGTGCCAGCAGCCCACAGACAGGGTTGAACACTGAAGCTTTCTTT
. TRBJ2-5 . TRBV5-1 CASSLSGLTQETQYF TGCGCCAGCAGCTTGTCAGGACTAACGCAAGAGACCCAGTACTTC
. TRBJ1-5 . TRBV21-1 CASSKEVRTGNQPQHF TGTGCCAGCAGCAAAGAGGTAAGAACAGGGAATCAGCCCCAGCATTTT
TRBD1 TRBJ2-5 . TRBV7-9 CASSPGQGQETQYF TGTGCCAGCAGCCCAGGACAGGGGCAAGAGACCCAGTACTTC